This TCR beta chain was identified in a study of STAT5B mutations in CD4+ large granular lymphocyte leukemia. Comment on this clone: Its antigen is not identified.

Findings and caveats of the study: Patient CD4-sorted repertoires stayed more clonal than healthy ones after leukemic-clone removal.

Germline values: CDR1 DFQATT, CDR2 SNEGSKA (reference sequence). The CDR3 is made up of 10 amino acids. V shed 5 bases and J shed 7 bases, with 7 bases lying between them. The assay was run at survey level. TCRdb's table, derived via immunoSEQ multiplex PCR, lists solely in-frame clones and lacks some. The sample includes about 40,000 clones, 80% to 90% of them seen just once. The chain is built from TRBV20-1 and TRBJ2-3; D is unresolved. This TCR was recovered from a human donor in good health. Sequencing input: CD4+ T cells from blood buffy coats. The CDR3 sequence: CSADGNTQYF. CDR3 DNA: TGCAGTGCTGATGGGAATACGCAGTATTTT.